This T cell receptor (beta chain) was sequenced during a study of monozygotic twins with inflammatory bowel disease. TCRdb re-called the 5' RACE reads; every CDR3 protein appears as one record, without DNA. Seen in this sample are about 380,000 distinct CDR3 sequences; the ten most common clones hold about 2.5%. Germline V gene lookup returns CDR1 SQVTM and CDR2 ANQGSEA. The CDR3 length is 13 residues. Sequencing was done on a sample of blood. This clonotype was obtained from a human donor with ulcerative colitis or Crohn's disease, or a healthy co-twin of an affected twin (not recorded which). The chain recombines TRBV29-1 with TRBJ2-7; TCRdb lists TRBD1, though no DNA is available to test this call. The CDR3 here is CSVDLQGDYEQYF.